These T cell receptor beta chains were read from a single sample in a study of identical twins. TCRdb itself ran the 5' RACE reads through MiXCR, one entry per CDR3 protein. Here the sample spans about 340,000 distinct CDR3 sequences, 9% to 15% being singletons. These data were likewise used in another study, on yellow fever vaccine responses in identical twins.

Sequenced material: CD8+ T cells sorted from blood. Receptors were obtained from a woman under 30 in good health. Each CDR3 is given without its conserved first and last residue. D genes are given only for firm matches.

ASSLEGRTDTQY | 12 | TRBV11-2 | NA | TRBJ2-3
ASSLRQGSYNEQF | 13 | TRBV28 | TRBD1 | TRBJ2-1
ASSHGWDIYNEQF | 13 | TRBV7-8 | NA | TRBJ2-1
SATQSGNEQF | 10 | TRBV20-1 | NA | TRBJ2-1
ASSQNSGLGETQY | 13 | TRBV4-1 | TRBD2 | TRBJ2-5
ASSATGGVEYGYT | 13 | TRBV6-1 | TRBD1 | TRBJ1-2
ASSEGAGSPTDTQY | 14 | TRBV2 | NA | TRBJ2-3
ASSQETGREVEQF | 13 | TRBV3-1 | NA | TRBJ2-1
ASSPLGGMNTEAF | 13 | TRBV7-3 | NA | TRBJ1-1
SARDWTGVTDTQY | 13 | TRBV20-1 | TRBD1 | TRBJ2-3
ASSIKETQY | 9 | TRBV7-6 | NA | TRBJ2-5
ASSQGTELF | 9 | TRBV4-1 | NA | TRBJ2-2
ASSLQGREETQY | 12 | TRBV28 | NA | TRBJ2-5
SAYVLAINEQY | 11 | TRBV20-1 | TRBD2 | TRBJ2-7
ASSPQRDTQY | 10 | TRBV12-3/TRBV12-4 | NA | TRBJ2-3
ASSPDTSNEQF | 11 | TRBV5-6 | NA | TRBJ2-1
ASSAPYSGANVLT | 13 | TRBV7-9 | NA | TRBJ2-6
ASSLAAGTPNYGYT | 14 | TRBV7-8 | NA | TRBJ1-2
SAMRTSGLTDTQY | 13 | TRBV20-1 | TRBD2 | TRBJ2-3
ASSKPGLAGSYKETQY | 16 | TRBV7-8 | TRBD2 | TRBJ2-5
ASSLLLGTSGMDSYNEQF | 18 | TRBV28 | TRBD2 | TRBJ2-1
ASTHSQRGGETQY | 13 | TRBV7-9 | TRBD2 | TRBJ2-5
ASSEEMPGGNQETQY | 15 | TRBV25-1 | NA | TRBJ2-5
SASRVAGGPPSYNEQF | 16 | TRBV20-1 | TRBD2 | TRBJ2-1
ASSHTTGLGDTQY | 13 | TRBV9 | TRBD1 | TRBJ2-3
ASSLSPSGTYNEQF | 14 | TRBV28 | TRBD2 | TRBJ2-1
ASSFGGTYGYT | 11 | TRBV12-3/TRBV12-4 | NA | TRBJ1-2
ASSLINSYEQY | 11 | TRBV12-3/TRBV12-4 | NA | TRBJ2-7